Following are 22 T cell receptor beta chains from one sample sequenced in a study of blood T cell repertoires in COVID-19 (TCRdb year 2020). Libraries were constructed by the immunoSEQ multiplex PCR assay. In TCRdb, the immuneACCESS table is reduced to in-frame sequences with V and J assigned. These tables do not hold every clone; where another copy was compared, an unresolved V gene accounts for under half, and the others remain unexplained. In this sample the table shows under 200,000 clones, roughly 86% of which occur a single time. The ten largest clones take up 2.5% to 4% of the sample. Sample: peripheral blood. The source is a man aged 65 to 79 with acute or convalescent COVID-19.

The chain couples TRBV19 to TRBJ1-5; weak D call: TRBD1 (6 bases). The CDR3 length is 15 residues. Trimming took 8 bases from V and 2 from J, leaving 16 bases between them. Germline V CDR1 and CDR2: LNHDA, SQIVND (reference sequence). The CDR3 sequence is CASGTRRQGNQPQHF. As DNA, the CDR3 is TGTGCCAGTGGGACCCGGCGACAGGGCAATCAGCCCCAGCATTTT.

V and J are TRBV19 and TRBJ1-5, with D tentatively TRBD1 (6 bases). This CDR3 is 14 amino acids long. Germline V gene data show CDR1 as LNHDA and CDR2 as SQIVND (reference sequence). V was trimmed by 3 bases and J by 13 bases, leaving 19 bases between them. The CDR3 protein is CASSIPREGGVQHF. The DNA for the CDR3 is TGTGCCAGTAGTATCCCCAGGGAAGGGGGAGTACAGCATTTT.

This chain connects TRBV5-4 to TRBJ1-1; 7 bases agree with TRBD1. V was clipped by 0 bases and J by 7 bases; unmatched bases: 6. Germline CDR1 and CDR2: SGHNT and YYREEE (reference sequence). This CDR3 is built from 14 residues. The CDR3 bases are TGTGCCAGCAGCTTGGAGGGGGGACAGCTTGAAGCTTTCTTT. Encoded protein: CASSLEGGQLEAFF.

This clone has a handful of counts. CDR3 bases: TGCGCCAGCAGCCCGGGGGGGCTGGAGGGGACCCAGTACTTC. This encodes CASSPGGLEGTQYF. The chain combines TRBV5-1 with TRBJ2-5; 8 positions agree with TRBD2. V dropped 4 bases and J dropped 7; count of bases not matched to a gene: 9. Germline CDR1 is SGHRS and CDR2 is YFSETQ. This CDR3 comprises 14 residues.

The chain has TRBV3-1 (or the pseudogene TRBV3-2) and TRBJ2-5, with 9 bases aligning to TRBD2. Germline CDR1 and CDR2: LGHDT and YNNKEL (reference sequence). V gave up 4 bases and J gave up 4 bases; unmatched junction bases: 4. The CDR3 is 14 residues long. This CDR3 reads CASSPTSGTETQYF. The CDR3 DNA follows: TGTGCCAGCAGCCCGACTAGCGGCACAGAGACCCAGTACTTC.

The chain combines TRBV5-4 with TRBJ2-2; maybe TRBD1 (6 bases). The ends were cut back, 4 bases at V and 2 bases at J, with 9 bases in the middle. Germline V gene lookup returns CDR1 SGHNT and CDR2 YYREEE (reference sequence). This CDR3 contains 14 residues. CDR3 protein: CASSPGHNTGELFF. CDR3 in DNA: TGTGCCAGCAGCCCGGGACACAACACCGGGGAGCTGTTTTTT. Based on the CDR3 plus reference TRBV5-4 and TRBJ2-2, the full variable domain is ETGVTQSPTHLIKTRGQQVTLRCSSQSGHNTVSWYQQALGQGPQFIFQYYREEENGRGNFPPRFSGLQFPNYSSELNVNALELDDSALYLCASSPGHNTGELFFGEGSRLTVL.

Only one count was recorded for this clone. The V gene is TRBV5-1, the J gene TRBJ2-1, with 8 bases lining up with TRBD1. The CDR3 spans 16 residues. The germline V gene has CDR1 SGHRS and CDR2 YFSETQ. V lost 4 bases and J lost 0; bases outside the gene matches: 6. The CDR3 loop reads CASSTRDRSSYNEQFF. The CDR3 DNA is TGCGCCAGCAGCACGAGGGACAGGAGCTCCTACAATGAGCAGTTCTTC.

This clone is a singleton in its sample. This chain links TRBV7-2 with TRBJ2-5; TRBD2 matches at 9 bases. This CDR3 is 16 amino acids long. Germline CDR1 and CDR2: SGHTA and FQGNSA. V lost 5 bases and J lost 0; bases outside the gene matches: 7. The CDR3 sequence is CASSLLAGRYQETQYF. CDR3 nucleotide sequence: TGTGCCAGCAGCCTTCTAGCGGGGAGGTACCAAGAGACCCAGTACTTC.

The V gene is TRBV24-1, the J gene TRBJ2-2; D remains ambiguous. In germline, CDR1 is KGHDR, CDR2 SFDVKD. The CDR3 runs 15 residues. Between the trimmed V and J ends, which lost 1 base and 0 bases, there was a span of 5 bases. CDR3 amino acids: CATSDFGTNTGELFF. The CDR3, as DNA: TGTGCCACCAGTGATTTTGGCACGAACACCGGGGAGCTGTTTTTT.

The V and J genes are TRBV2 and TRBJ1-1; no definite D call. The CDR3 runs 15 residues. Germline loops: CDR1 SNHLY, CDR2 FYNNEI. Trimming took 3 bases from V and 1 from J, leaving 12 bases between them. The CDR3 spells CASSDGGFGNTEAFF. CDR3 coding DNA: TGTGCCAGCAGTGATGGAGGGTTCGGGAACACTGAAGCTTTCTTT.

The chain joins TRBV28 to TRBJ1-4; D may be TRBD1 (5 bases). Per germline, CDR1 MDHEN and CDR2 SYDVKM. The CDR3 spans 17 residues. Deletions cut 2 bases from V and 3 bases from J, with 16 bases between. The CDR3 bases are TGTGCCAGCAGTTTAGGCGGGGGGAGGGGTGCTAATGAAAAACTGTTTTTT. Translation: CASSLGGGRGANEKLFF.

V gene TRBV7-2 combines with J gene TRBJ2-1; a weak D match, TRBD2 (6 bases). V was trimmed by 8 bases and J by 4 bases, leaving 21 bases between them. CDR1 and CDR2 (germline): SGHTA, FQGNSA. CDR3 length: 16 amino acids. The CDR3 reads CASSPLAGRLYNEQFF. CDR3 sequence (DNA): TGTGCCAGCTCACCCCTGGCGGGGCGACTATACAATGAGCAGTTCTTC.

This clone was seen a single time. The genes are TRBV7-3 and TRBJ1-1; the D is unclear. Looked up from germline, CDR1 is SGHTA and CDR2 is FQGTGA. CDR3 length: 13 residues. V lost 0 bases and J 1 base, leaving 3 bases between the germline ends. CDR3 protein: CASSLTQNTEAFF. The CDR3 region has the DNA TGTGCCAGCAGCTTAACACAGAACACTGAAGCTTTCTTT.

CDR3 protein: CASRPRTATNEKLFF. CDR3 bases: TGTGCCAGCCGACCGCGGACAGCAACTAATGAAAAACTGTTTTTT. The V and J genes are TRBV19 and TRBJ1-4, with D possibly being TRBD1 (6 bases). This CDR3 spans 15 amino acids. V gave up 9 bases and J gave up 0 bases, with 14 bases separating them. The germline V gene encodes CDR1 LNHDA and CDR2 SQIVND (reference sequence).

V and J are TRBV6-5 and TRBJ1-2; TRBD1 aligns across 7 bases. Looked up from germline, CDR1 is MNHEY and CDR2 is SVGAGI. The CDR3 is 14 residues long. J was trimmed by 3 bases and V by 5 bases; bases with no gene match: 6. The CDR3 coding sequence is TGTGCCAGCAGTCACAGGGGTGAGGACTATGGCTACACCTTC. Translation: CASSHRGEDYGYTF.

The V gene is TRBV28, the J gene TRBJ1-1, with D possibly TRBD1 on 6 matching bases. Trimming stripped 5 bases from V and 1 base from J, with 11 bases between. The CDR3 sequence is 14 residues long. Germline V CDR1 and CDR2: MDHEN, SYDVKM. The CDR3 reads CASSSPGQNTEAFF. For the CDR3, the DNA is TGTGCCAGCAGTAGTCCGGGACAGAACACTGAAGCTTTCTTT.

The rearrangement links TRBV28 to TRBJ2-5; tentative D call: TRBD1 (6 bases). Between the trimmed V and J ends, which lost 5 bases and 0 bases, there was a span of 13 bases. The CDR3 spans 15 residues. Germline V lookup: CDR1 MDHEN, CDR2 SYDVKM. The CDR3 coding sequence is TGTGCCAGCAGTCCGGTCGACAGGTACCAAGAGACCCAGTACTTC. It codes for CASSPVDRYQETQYF.

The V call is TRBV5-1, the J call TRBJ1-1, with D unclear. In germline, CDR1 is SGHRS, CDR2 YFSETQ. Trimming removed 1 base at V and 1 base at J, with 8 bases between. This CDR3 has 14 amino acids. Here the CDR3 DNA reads TGCGCCAGCAGCTTGCAGTCCCAGAACACTGAAGCTTTCTTT. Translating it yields CASSLQSQNTEAFF.

Here the CDR3 reads CASSLELADSDTQYF. The CDR3, as DNA: TGTGCCAGCAGCTTGGAGCTAGCGGATTCAGATACGCAGTATTTT. The chain couples TRBV5-8 to TRBJ2-3; 7 bases match TRBD2. The trim removed 0 bases at V and 4 bases at J, leaving 5 bases unmatched. The CDR3 spans 15 residues. Germline CDR1 and CDR2: SGHTS and YDEGEE.

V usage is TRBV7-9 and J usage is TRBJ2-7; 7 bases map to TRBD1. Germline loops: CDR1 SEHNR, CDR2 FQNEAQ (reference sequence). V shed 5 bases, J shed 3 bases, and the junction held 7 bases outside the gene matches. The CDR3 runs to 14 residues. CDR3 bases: TGTGCCAGCAGCCTCGGGACAGACTACTACGAGCAGTACTTC. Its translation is CASSLGTDYYEQYF.

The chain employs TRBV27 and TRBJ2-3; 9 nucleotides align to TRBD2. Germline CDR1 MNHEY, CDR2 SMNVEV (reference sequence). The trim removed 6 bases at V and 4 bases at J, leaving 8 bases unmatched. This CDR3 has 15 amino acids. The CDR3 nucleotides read TGTGCCAGCAGGGGGCGCGGGGGGGCTCCAGATACGCAGTATTTT. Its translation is CASRGRGGAPDTQYF.

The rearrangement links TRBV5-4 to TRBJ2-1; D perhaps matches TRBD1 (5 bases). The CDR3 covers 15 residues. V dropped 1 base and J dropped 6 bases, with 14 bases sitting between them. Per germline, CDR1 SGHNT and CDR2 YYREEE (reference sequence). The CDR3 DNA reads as TGTGCCAGCAGCTTGAACCAGAATAGGGGCAATGAGCAGTTCTTC. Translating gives CASSLNQNRGNEQFF. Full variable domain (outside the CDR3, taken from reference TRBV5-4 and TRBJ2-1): ETGVTQSPTHLIKTRGQQVTLRCSSQSGHNTVSWYQQALGQGPQFIFQYYREEENGRGNFPPRFSGLQFPNYSSELNVNALELDDSALYLCASSLNQNRGNEQFFGPGTRLTVL.